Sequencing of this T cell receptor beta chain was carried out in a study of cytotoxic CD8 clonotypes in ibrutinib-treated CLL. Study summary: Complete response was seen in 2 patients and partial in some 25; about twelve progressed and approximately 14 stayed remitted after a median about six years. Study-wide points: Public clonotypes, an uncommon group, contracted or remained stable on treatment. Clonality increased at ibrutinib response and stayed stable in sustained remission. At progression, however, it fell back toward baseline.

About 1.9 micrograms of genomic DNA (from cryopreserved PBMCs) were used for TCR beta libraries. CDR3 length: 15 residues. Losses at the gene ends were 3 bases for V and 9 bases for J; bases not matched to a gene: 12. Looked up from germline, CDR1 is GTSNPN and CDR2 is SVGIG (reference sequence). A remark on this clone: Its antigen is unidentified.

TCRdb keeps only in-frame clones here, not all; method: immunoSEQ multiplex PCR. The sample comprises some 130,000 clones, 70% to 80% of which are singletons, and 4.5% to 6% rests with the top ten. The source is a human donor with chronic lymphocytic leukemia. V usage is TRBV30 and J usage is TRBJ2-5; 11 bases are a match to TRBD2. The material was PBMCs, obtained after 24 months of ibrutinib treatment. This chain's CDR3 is CAWSHSGGAGVAQYF. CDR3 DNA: TGTGCCTGGAGCCATAGCGGGGGGGCGGGTGTGGCCCAGTACTTC.